Below, 4 T cell receptor beta chains from the same sample are listed, as sequenced in a study of blood T cell repertoires in COVID-19. TCRdb keeps only in-frame clones here, not all; method: immunoSEQ multiplex PCR. The sample includes approximately 76,000 clones, 75% to 85% of them seen just once. The sequenced sample consisted of peripheral blood. The source of these receptors is a woman aged 55-70 years with acute or convalescent COVID-19.

The chain joins TRBV12-3 or TRBV12-4 to TRBJ2-7, with D possibly matching TRBD2 (5 bases). This CDR3 has 13 residues. V gave up 5 bases and J gave up 12 bases, with 20 bases separating them. In nucleotides, the CDR3 is TGTGCCAGCAGTCCTTCGGACGGAGGCCGCCGGTACTTC. It translates to CASSPSDGGRRYF.

The gene calls are TRBV7-6 and TRBJ2-1; 9 bases are a match to TRBD2. Germline V gene sequence: CDR1 SGHVS, CDR2 FNYEAQ. The CDR3 sequence is 16 residues long. The V gene end was trimmed by 1 base and the J gene end by 7 bases; junction bases not matched to a gene: 8. For the CDR3, the DNA is TGTGCCAGCAGCTTAGTCCCAGCGGGGGGATATAATGAGCAGTTCTTC. This sequence encodes CASSLVPAGGYNEQFF. The full variable domain, rest sourced from reference TRBV7-6 and TRBJ2-1, is GAGVSQSPRYKVTKRGQDVALRCDPISGHVSLYWYRQALGQGPEFLTYFNYEAQQDKSGLPNDRFSAERPEGSISTLTIQRTEQRDSAMYRCASSLVPAGGYNEQFFGPGTRLTVL.

V gene TRBV5-1 combines with J gene TRBJ1-6, with 9 bases identical to TRBD1. CDR1 SGHRS and CDR2 YFSETQ come from the germline V gene. V trimming: 4 bases; J trimming: 10 bases; junction bases outside the gene matches: 9. This CDR3 has 15 residues. The CDR3 sequence is CASSTSGQGLSPLHF. DNA of the CDR3: TGCGCCAGCAGCACCTCGGGACAGGGTCTCTCACCCCTCCACTTT.

The chain has TRBV4-2 and TRBJ1-6; 7 bases map to TRBD1. Germline loops: CDR1 LGHNA, CDR2 YNFKEQ. The CDR3 has 16 residues. V dropped 4 bases and J dropped 13; count of bases not matched to a gene: 16. The CDR3 is CASSLPGAGGLTPLHF. The CDR3 DNA is TGTGCCAGCAGCCTCCCCGGGGCAGGGGGTTTAACTCCCCTCCACTTT.